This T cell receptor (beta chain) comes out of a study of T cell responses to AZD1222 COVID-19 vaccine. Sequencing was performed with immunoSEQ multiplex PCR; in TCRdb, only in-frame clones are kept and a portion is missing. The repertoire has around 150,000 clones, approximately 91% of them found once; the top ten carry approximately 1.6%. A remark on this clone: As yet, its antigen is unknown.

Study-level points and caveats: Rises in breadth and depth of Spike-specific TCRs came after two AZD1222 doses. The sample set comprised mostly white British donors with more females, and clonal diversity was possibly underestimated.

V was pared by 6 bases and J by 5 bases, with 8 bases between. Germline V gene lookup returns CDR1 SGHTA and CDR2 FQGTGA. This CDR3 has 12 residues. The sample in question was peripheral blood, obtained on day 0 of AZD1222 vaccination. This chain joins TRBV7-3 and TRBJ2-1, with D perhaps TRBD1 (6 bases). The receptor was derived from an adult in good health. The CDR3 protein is CASRGDNNEQFF. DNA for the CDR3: TGTGCCAGCAGGGGGGACAACAATGAGCAGTTCTTC. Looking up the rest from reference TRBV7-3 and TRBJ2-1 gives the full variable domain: GAGVSQTPSNKVTEKGKYVELRCDPISGHTALYWYRQSLGQGPEFLIYFQGTGAADDSGLPNDRFFAVRPEGSVSTLKIQRTERGDSAVYLCASRGDNNEQFFGPGTRLTVL.